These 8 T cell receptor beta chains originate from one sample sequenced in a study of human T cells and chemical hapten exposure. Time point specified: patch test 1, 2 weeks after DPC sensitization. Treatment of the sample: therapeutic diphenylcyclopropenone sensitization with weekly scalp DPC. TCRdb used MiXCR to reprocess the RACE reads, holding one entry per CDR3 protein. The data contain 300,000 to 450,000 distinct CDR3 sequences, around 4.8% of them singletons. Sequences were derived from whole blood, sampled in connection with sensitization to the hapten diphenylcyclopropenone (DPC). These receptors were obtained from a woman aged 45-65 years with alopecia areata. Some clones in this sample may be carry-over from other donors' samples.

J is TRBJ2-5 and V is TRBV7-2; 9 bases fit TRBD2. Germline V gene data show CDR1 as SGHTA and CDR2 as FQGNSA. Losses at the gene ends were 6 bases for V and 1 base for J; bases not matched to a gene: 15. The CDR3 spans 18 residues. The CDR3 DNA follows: TGTGCCAGCAGTTCTTATGGGACCCTAGCGGGATCCCAAGAGACCCAGTACTTC. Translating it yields CASSSYGTLAGSQETQYF. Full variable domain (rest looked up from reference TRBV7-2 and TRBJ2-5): GAGVSQSPSNKVTEKGKDVELRCDPISGHTALYWYRQSLGQGLEFLIYFQGNSAPDKSGLPSDRFSAERTGGSVSTLTIQRTQQEDSAVYLCASSSYGTLAGSQETQYFGPGTRLLVL.

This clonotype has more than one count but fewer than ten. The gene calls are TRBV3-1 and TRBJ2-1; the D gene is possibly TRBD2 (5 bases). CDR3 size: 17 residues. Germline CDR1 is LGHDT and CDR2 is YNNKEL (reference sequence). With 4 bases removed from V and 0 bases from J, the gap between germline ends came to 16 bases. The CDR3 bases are TGTGCCAGCAGCCGCCGGGGAGCTGGACCCTCCTACAATGAGCAGTTCTTC. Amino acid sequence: CASSRRGAGPSYNEQFF.

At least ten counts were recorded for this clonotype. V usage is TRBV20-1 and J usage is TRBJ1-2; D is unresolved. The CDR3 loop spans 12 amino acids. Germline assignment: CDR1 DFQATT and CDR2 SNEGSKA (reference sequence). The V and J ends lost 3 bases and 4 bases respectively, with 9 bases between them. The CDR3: CSASREIYGYTF. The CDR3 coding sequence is TGCAGTGCTAGCCGGGAGATCTATGGCTACACCTTC.

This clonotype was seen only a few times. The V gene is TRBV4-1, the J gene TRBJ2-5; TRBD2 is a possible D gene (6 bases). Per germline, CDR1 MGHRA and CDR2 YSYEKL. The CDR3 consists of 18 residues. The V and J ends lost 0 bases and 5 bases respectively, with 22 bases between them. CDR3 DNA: TGCGCCAGCAGCCAAGAACGGTTAGACAGCTCAGGAGGGGAGACCCAGTACTTC. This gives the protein CASSQERLDSSGGETQYF.

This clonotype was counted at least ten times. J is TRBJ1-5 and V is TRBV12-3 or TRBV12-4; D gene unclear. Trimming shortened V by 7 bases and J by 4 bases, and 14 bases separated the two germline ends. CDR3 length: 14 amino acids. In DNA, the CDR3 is TGTGCCAGCATCTCGGACGGCTCGAATCAGCCCCAGCATTTT. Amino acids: CASISDGSNQPQHF.

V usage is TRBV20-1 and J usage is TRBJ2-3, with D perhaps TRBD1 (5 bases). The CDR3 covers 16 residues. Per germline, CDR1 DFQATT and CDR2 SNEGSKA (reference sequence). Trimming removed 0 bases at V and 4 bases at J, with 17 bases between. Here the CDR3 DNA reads TGCAGTGCTAGAGATCTGGGGCGGACGTACGCAGATACGCAGTATTTT. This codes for CSARDLGRTYADTQYF.

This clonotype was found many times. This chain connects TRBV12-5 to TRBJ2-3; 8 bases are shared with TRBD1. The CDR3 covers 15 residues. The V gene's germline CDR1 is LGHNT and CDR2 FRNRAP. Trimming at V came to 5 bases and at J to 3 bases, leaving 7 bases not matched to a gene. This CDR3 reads CASGDSGGRTDTQYF. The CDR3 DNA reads TGTGCTAGTGGTGATTCAGGGGGCCGAACAGATACGCAGTATTTT.

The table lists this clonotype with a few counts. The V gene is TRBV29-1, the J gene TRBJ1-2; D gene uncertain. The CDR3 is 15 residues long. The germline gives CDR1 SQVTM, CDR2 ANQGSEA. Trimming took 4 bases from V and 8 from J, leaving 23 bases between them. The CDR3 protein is CSVASLESLAGGYTF. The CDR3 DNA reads TGCAGCGTTGCCAGCTTGGAGTCGCTAGCCGGCGGCTACACCTTC.